These T cell receptor beta chains were read from a single sample in a study of blood T cells in healthy people across ages. Via MiXCR, TCRdb re-called the 5' RACE reads, giving one row per CDR3 protein. The sample lists just over 800,000 distinct CDR3 sequences; around 68% were seen once. Sequences were obtained from blood. The source is a man aged 30-40 years in good health. Each CDR3 is given without its conserved first and last residue. The order of the fields is CDR3 protein, J gene, V gene.

CDR3: ATSREIGTGTYNEQY; J: TRBJ2-5; V: TRBV15
CDR3: SAREDKTGHYEQY; J: NA; V: TRBV20-1
CDR3: ASSLTAQPNAAKNIQY; J: TRBJ2-4; V: TRBV6-1
CDR3: ASTMSGSGDRDTQY; J: TRBJ2-3; V: TRBV12-3/TRBV12-4
CDR3: ASSQDSKGSLRGGYT; J: TRBJ1-2; V: TRBV4-3
CDR3: ASSSGGERYGYT; J: TRBJ1-2; V: TRBV7-9
CDR3: ASSNLAGGDNEQF; J: TRBJ2-1; V: TRBV2
CDR3: ASGSSWGFLRCGYT; J: TRBJ1-2; V: TRBV27
CDR3: SVDGLAGANGETQY; J: TRBJ2-5; V: TRBV29-1
CDR3: ASSSLNKGSSQDGYT; J: TRBJ1-2; V: TRBV7-9